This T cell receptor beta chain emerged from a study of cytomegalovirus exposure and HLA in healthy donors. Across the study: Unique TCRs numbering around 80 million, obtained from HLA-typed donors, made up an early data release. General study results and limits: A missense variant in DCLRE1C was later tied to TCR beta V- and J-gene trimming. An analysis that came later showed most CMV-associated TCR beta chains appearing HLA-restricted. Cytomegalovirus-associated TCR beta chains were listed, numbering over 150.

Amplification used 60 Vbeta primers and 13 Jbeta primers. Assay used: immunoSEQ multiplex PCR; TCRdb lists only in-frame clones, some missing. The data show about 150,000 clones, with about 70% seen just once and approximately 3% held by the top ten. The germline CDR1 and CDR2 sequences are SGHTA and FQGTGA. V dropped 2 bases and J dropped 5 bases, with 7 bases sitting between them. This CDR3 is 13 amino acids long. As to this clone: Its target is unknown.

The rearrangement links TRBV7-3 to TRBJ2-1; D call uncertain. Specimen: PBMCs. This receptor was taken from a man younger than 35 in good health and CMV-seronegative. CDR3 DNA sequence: TGTGCCAGCAGCTTAGGTCAGAACAATGAGCAGTTCTTC. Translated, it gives CASSLGQNNEQFF.